This T cell receptor beta chain was identified in a study of high-grade serous ovarian cancer treatment subgroups. Only in-frame clones appear in the TCRdb table, and some are missing; sequencing was by immunoSEQ multiplex PCR. The sample shows under 3,500 clones, about four fifths of them seen only once. Tumor samples were taken before definitive surgery or chemotherapy. V lost 5 bases to trimming and J lost 0 bases; unmatched junction nucleotides: 9. The V gene's germline CDR1 is ENHRY and CDR2 SYGVKD. The CDR3 runs 18 residues. The J gene is TRBJ2-6, the V gene TRBV10-3; 8 bases map to TRBD2. The sample taken for sequencing was tumor tissue. The sequence came from a human donor with high-grade serous ovarian cancer. The chain's CDR3 is CAISPSGGKLSGANVLTF. CDR3 bases: TGTGCCATCAGTCCCTCGGGGGGGAAGCTCTCTGGGGCCAACGTCCTGACTTTC.